The clone carrying this T cell receptor (beta chain) was observed a handful of times. Its antigen is unknown. Sequencing used immunoSEQ multiplex PCR; TCRdb keeps in-frame clones, though not all of them. The data show about 12,000 clones, less than 70% seen once. This specimen belongs to a study of CD4 T cells in relation to SARS-CoV-2 and coronaviruses. Study-wide background: After less than eleven days of antigen culture, PBMC TCR beta CDR3s were sequenced. The restricting HLA molecule for shared crossreactive spike epitopes was mapped. No peptide or an HIV-1 Nef peptide pool served as negative control.

V was pared by 6 bases and J by 5 bases, with 8 bases of the junction left unmatched. This CDR3 has 15 residues. Per germline, CDR1 MNHEY and CDR2 SVGEGT. Before the COVID-19 pandemic, during about 2011-2019, CD4+ T cells were taken from unexposed donors. The cells were cultured for around ten days before CD4+ T cells were isolated. Fresh IL-2 medium replaced half the medium on days 3 and 7. Material for sequencing was CD4+ T cells from PBMCs, cultured in vitro. The receptor was derived from a human donor in good health. This chain connects TRBV6-2 or TRBV6-3 to TRBJ2-2; 8 bases agree with TRBD2. This CDR3 reads CASSPLAAGTGELFF. The CDR3 DNA is TGTGCCAGCAGCCCACTAGCGGCGGGGACCGGGGAGCTGTTTTTT.